One sample yielded the 14 T cell receptor beta chains listed below, sequenced in a study of Graves' ophthalmopathy and Graves' hyperthyroidism. Transcripts of RNA were the source for amplifying TCR beta CDR3 regions. After a first-round RT-PCR with HTBI primers, a second-round multiplex PCR was run. From the multiplex PCR reads, TCRdb called clonotypes with MiXCR, one entry per CDR3 protein. The top ten clones hold approximately 4.1% of a sample with about 600,000 distinct CDR3 sequences, under 45% of them seen once. Sample: peripheral blood or thyroid tissue (not recorded which). These receptors all stem from an adult man with Graves' hyperthyroidism.

V usage is TRBV7-8 and J usage is TRBJ2-3; 9 positions agree with TRBD2. The trim removed 3 bases at V and 0 bases at J, leaving 4 bases unmatched. Per germline, CDR1 SGHVS and CDR2 FQNEAQ. This CDR3 has 16 residues. The CDR3 protein is CASSFVSGGSTDTQYF. DNA for the CDR3: TGTGCCAGCAGCTTCGTTAGCGGGGGAAGCACAGATACGCAGTATTTT.

This clonotype was observed a few times. The V and J genes are TRBV12-3 or TRBV12-4 and TRBJ1-2; D is uncertain. The CDR3 has 15 amino acids. Trimming took 3 bases from V and 7 from J, leaving 18 bases between them. The CDR3 reads CASSLASAGDGGYTF. DNA for the CDR3: TGTGCCAGCAGTTTGGCGTCGGCAGGAGACGGTGGCTACACCTTC.

For this clonotype: One end of the junction fails to match germline, which may point to a read error. V usage is TRBV24-1 and J usage is TRBJ2-7, with D perhaps matching TRBD2 (5 bases). This CDR3 has 12 residues. Germline CDR1 is KGHDR and CDR2 is SFDVKD. The CDR3 spells CASSLKGAERYF. Written as DNA, the CDR3 is TGTGCCAGCAGTCTCAAGGGAGCCGAGCGGTACTTC.

This clonotype came up many times. This chain links TRBV20-1 with TRBJ2-6, with TRBD1 matching 7 bases. Germline lookup yields CDR1 DFQATT and CDR2 SNEGSKA (reference sequence). The trim removed 3 bases at V and 0 bases at J, leaving 14 bases unmatched. The CDR3 has 19 residues. CDR3 DNA: TGCAGTGCTAGGCCTGTCCGGGACAGCCTACACTCTGGGGCCAACGTCCTGACTTTC. Its protein product is CSARPVRDSLHSGANVLTF.

This clonotype was counted many times. The gene calls are TRBV6-5 and TRBJ1-2; 7 bases match TRBD1. V lost 2 bases and J lost 8; bases outside the gene matches: 8. Germline V gives CDR1 MNHEY, CDR2 SVGAGI. This CDR3 has 14 amino acids. The CDR3 region has the DNA TGTGCCAGCAGTTACGACACAGGGGCAAGGGGCTACACCTTC. The encoded protein is CASSYDTGARGYTF.

This rearrangement joins TRBV7-8 to TRBJ2-7; D might be TRBD1 or TRBD2, each matching 6 bases. Germline values: CDR1 SGHVS, CDR2 FQNEAQ. Trimming removed 5 bases from V and 5 bases from J, with 19 bases in between. The CDR3 has 15 residues. The CDR3 region has the DNA TGTGCCAGCAGCGCTACCACAGGGAGGAAGGACGAGCAGTACTTC. This encodes CASSATTGRKDEQYF. Filled out from reference TRBV7-8 and TRBJ2-7, the complete variable domain reads GAGVSQSPRYKVAKRGQDVALRCDPISGHVSLFWYQQALGQGPEFLTYFQNEAQLDKSGLPSDRFFAERPEGSVSTLKIQRTQQEDSAVYLCASSATTGRKDEQYFGPGTRLTVT.

This clonotype was found many times. V usage is TRBV19 and J usage is TRBJ1-1; D perhaps matches TRBD1 (5 bases). The CDR3 is 13 residues long. Germline V gene data show CDR1 as LNHDA and CDR2 as SQIVND (reference sequence). The ends were cut back, 5 bases at V and 7 bases at J, with 14 bases in the middle. The DNA of the CDR3 is TGTGCCAGTAGTCGCCCAGGGTGGGTTGAAGCTTTCTTT. The encoded protein is CASSRPGWVEAFF.

A word on this clonotype: A read error may be the cause here, since a much bigger clone is one base away. The chain recombines TRBV10-3 with TRBJ2-6; no clear D. V lost 6 bases to trimming and J lost 1 base, with 13 bases between them. There are 16 residues in the CDR3. Germline assignment: CDR1 ENHRY and CDR2 SYGVKD. The chain's CDR3 is CAIRDSGPSGANVLTF. The CDR3 DNA follows: TGTGCCATCAGAGACTCCGGCCCTTCTGGGGCCAACGTCCTGACTTTC.

The rearrangement uses TRBV28 and TRBJ1-3; D is uncertain. CDR1 MDHEN and CDR2 SYDVKM come from the germline V gene. V lost 4 bases to trimming and J lost 4 bases, with 17 bases between them. The CDR3 covers 16 residues. CDR3 sequence: CASSYVGLAIGNTIYF. The CDR3 DNA follows: TGTGCCAGCAGTTACGTCGGCCTCGCCATCGGAAACACCATATATTTT.

The chain carries TRBV7-2 and TRBJ2-7, with TRBD2 matching 7 bases. The J call may not be correct, given that the DNA end is closer to TRBJ2-1. The CDR3 covers 15 residues. Germline V CDR1 and CDR2: SGHTA, FQGNSA. CDR3 protein: CASKRESGGGNEQFF. CDR3 sequence (DNA): TGTGCCAGCAAACGAGAGTCGGGGGGTGGCAATGAGCAGTTCTTC.

Many counts were recorded for this clonotype. The chain recombines TRBV6-5 with TRBJ1-5, with 7 bases matching TRBD1. The germline V gene has CDR1 MNHEY and CDR2 SVGAGI. The junction had 2 bases not matched to a gene; V was cut back by 6 bases and J by 3 bases. The CDR3 has 13 residues. This CDR3 reads CASRGQLNQPQHF. The CDR3 DNA follows: TGTGCCAGCAGGGGACAGCTCAATCAGCCCCAGCATTTT.

With regard to this clonotype: Being one base from a much bigger clone, this may be a read error. This chain links TRBV2 with TRBJ1-4; D gene ambiguous. The CDR3 contains 13 residues. Germline V CDR1 and CDR2: SNHLY, FYNNEI. Here the CDR3 reads CASSSDPNENLFF. CDR3 DNA: TGTGCCAGCAGTTCCGACCCTAATGAAAACCTGTTTTTT.

Concerning this clonotype: A read error may be the cause here, since a much bigger clone is one base away. The chain uses TRBV7-2 and TRBJ1-6; no clear D gene. The germline V and J ends were trimmed by 2 bases and 0 bases, with 11 bases remaining between them. The germline V gene has CDR1 SGHTA and CDR2 FQGNSA. CDR3 length: 17 amino acids. The DNA of the CDR3 is TGTGCCAGCAGCTTAAACCTAACGAGCTCCTATAATTCACCCCTCCACTTT. Translation: CASSLNLTSSYNSPLHF.

This clonotype was detected many times. The chain employs TRBV25-1 and TRBJ2-7, with D perhaps given as TRBD1 or TRBD2 (5 bases each). V shed 4 bases and J shed 4 bases, with 14 bases lying between them. Germline values: CDR1 MGHDK, CDR2 SYGVNS. The CDR3 loop spans 14 amino acids. CDR3 sequence reads: CASSVGEGWYEQYF. The CDR3 DNA reads TGTGCCAGCAGTGTGGGTGAGGGGTGGTACGAGCAGTACTTC.